The TCR beta chain under discussion was sequenced for a study of beta chain features in type 1 diabetes. Study outcomes and limitations: Naive, central memory and Treg TCRB repertoires seemed to resemble each other more closely in patients than they did in healthy donors. VDJ junctions sequenced from type 1 diabetes patients showed fewer insertions and more deletions. Highly expressing activated T cells could be over-counted with a cDNA template.

This clone has a handful of counts. What it binds is unknown. The CDR3 is made up of 13 amino acids. V lost 2 bases to trimming and J lost 1 base, with 5 bases between them. Germline values: CDR1 KGHSH, CDR2 LQKENI. As every portion of the isolated RNA was reverse transcribed, the sequencing read expressed TCRB transcripts. Only in-frame clones appear in the TCRdb table, and some are missing; sequencing was by immunoSEQ multiplex PCR. The table has under 400,000 clones, approximately 15% seen once. The chain has TRBV18 and TRBJ1-2; D gene unclear. Sequencing was carried out using central memory CD4+ T cells from blood. This TCR came from a man aged 25 to 40 in good health. The CDR3 region is CASSPERNYGYTF. CDR3 DNA sequence: TGTGCCAGCTCACCAGAGCGTAACTATGGCTACACCTTC.